A single T cell receptor beta chain is shown here with its context. Its antigen remains unidentified. The data derive from a study of T cells expressing NK-cell markers. Looking at the study overall: It was from sorted CD3+CD56+NKG2C+, CD3+CD56+NKG2C- and CD3+CD56-NKG2C+ T cells that TCR beta repertoires came. Points from the study as a whole: 1.0-7.0% of CD8+ T cells in over 5 donors belonged to dominant NKG2C+ clonotypes. Similarly, these clonotypes led the CD3+CD56-NKG2C+ fraction as well in several donors.

cDNA encoding TCR beta was synthesized via 5'RACE template switching incorporating UMIs. TCRdb reprocessed the 5' RACE reads and stores each CDR3 protein as one record, lacking DNA. Its table records some 390,000 distinct CDR3 sequences. The CDR3 has 14 amino acids. From germline, CDR1 is SGHRS and CDR2 YFSETQ. The source of this sequence is a woman between 45 and 65 years old in good health. This chain joins TRBV5-1 and TRBJ1-3; the TCRdb D gene call, TRBD1, has no DNA to confirm it. Sequenced material: blood T cells: a sorted CD56 or NKG2C T cell subset, CD4+ or CD8+ T cells, or bulk PBMC T cells (not recorded which). The CDR3 sequence: CASTDSLSGNTIYF.